Described below is a single T cell receptor beta chain sequence and its context. Its antigen target is currently unknown. No per-base quality is available; no much larger clone lies one base away. The data were taken from a study of blood T cell repertoires in COVID-19 (dated by TCRdb to 2020 to 2021). Regarding the research as a whole: The collaborator samples originated in the United States, Italy and Spain and spanned the acute and convalescent phases of COVID-19. Deeply sampled blood TCRbeta repertoires from subjects exposed to, actively infected with, or recovered from COVID-19 were included in the dataset. Samples came from the ongoing ImmuneRACE study (first 160 participants) plus 1,254 subjects from 6 global collaborators. The repertoires were released in a freely available public database intended as a resource for research on the immune response to SARS-CoV-2. The prospective study material was composed of cDNA or gDNA derived from T cells, B-cell-depleted T cells, or PBMCs. The sample metadata nearly always contained a de-identified subject ID, COVID-19 status, age in years and sex. Where HLA class I and class II types were available, the types were taken from metadata supplied by the sample provider, not from assay-based typing. The full study reports these points: The amount of clinical and demographic metadata varied by source and participant and was provided uncurated.

TCRbeta CDR3 regions were amplified from genomic DNA by means of the immunoSEQ Assay, a bias-controlled multiplex PCR. The authors' pipeline ran thus. Within the assay, amplification of reference gene primers was used to estimate how many nucleated cells each sample contained. Sequence reads were collapsed and filtered to measure the absolute abundance of every unique TCRbeta CDR3 rearrangement. For each sample, productive Simpson clonality was calculated by taking the square root of Simpson's diversity index across productive rearrangements. This immuneACCESS table, as held by TCRdb, lists in-frame sequences with V and J called but not all clones. Of the missing ones, under half trace to an unresolved V gene in checked studies; the others have no known cause. Clone size and the V and J calls come from that table; the DNA yielded D and trimming. In all, the sample holds about 73,000 clones, and about 91% of those were seen once. The ten largest make up about 9.1% of the sample.

Whole blood was collected in K2EDTA tubes by collaborating institutions according to the institutions' own protocols. For TCRbeta analysis, collaborator samples were shipped as frozen whole blood, as isolated PBMCs, or as DNA extracted from either sample type. This clonotype originated in a man older than 75 with acute or convalescent COVID-19. Material: peripheral blood.

The CDR3 region: CASSSQGEETQYF. The sequenced DNA: TGTGCCAGCAGTTCTCAGGGGGAAGAGACCCAGTACTTC. Recombination connected TRBV12-3 or TRBV12-4 to TRBJ2-5, with TRBD1 identical over 7 junction bases. The CDR3, from cysteine to phenylalanine, totals 13 residues. Solely the CDR3 DNA is kept, with 39 bases framed from the first base. V lost 4 bases and J lost 3 bases, and the count of bases not matched to a germline gene is 2.